Shown below are 21 T cell receptor beta chains from a single sample sequenced in a study of long-term antiretroviral therapy in people with HIV. The assay used was immunoSEQ (version v3.0), run at survey level. TCRdb keeps only in-frame clones here, not all; method: immunoSEQ multiplex PCR. The sample holds about 20,000 clones, 90% seen once. Sequencing used unsorted PBMCs, obtained about 4.5 years before starting antiretroviral therapy. These receptor sequences come from a woman aged 25 to 39 with HIV.

The CDR3 protein is CASSLGTTQYF. CDR3 sequence (DNA): TGTGCCAGCAGTTTAGGGACTACGCAGTATTTT. The chain couples TRBV27 to TRBJ2-3; the D gene could be TRBD1 or TRBD2 (5 bases each). This CDR3 spans 11 amino acids. Germline V lookup: CDR1 MNHEY, CDR2 SMNVEV (reference sequence). Trimming took off 2 bases at V and 8 bases at J, with 5 bases between the two ends.

This clone has more than one count but fewer than ten. The germline gene is not matched at one end of the junction; a read error may be the cause. V usage is TRBV6-1 and J usage is TRBJ2-7; maybe TRBD2 (6 bases). This CDR3 has 17 residues. Per germline, CDR1 MNHNS and CDR2 SASEGT. CDR3 nucleotide sequence: TGTGCCAGCAGTGACGAGCCGGGACTCTCAAGGGGAGGTCTAGTCCCTTTC. Amino acids: CASSDEPGLSRGGLVPF.

The V call is TRBV4-3, the J call TRBJ1-2; 9 bases are a match to TRBD1. The V gene end was trimmed by 2 bases and the J gene end by 5 bases; junction bases not matched to a gene: 12. From germline, CDR1 is LGHNA and CDR2 YSLEER. The CDR3 runs 17 residues. CDR3 in amino acids: CASSQQPPGQGGYGYTF. CDR3 bases: TGCGCCAGCAGCCAACAACCCCCGGGACAGGGAGGGTATGGCTACACCTTC.

The chain combines TRBV5-1 with TRBJ2-5; tentative D call: TRBD1 (6 bases). Looked up from germline, CDR1 is SGHRS and CDR2 is YFSETQ. V lost 0 bases, J lost 2 bases, and 14 bases lay in between. The CDR3 contains 16 residues. CDR3 DNA sequence: TGCGCCAGCAGCTTGGATTTTGGACAGCTTCAAGAGACCCAGTACTTC. Translating it yields CASSLDFGQLQETQYF.

The gene calls are TRBV19 and TRBJ1-1, with D tentatively TRBD1 (5 bases). The germline gives CDR1 LNHDA, CDR2 SQIVND (reference sequence). This CDR3 has 15 residues. Deletions cut 7 bases from V and 10 bases from J, with 25 bases between. DNA of the CDR3: TGTGCCAGTATACCAACGGGACGGAGGGGACCAGGAGCTTTCTTT. Amino acids: CASIPTGRRGPGAFF.

The V call is TRBV7-2, the J call TRBJ2-7, with D possibly TRBD2 on 6 matching bases. The CDR3 runs to 16 residues. Per the germline V gene, CDR1 is SGHTA and CDR2 is FQGNSA. V lost 1 base, J lost 0 bases, and 13 bases lay in between. The DNA for the CDR3 is TGTGCCAGCAGCTTAGATTGGCGGGGCAGCTCCTACGAGCAGTACTTC. Amino acid sequence: CASSLDWRGSSYEQYF.

This chain uses TRBV19 with TRBJ1-2, with D perhaps matching TRBD1 (6 bases). From germline, CDR1 is LNHDA and CDR2 SQIVND (reference sequence). The V gene lost 5 bases and the J gene lost 1 base, with 14 bases spanning the gap. The CDR3 sequence is 15 residues long. CDR3 nucleotides: TGTGCCAGTAGTCCCAGCCGGGGGCGTAACTATGGCTACACCTTC. Translated, it gives CASSPSRGRNYGYTF.

The chain is built from TRBV5-1 and TRBJ1-1; D is perhaps TRBD1 (6 bases). Trimming cost V 4 bases and J 0 bases, with 16 bases left between them. Germline CDR1 is SGHRS and CDR2 is YFSETQ. The CDR3 runs 16 residues. The CDR3 here is CASSQQGLPLNTEAFF. Here the CDR3 DNA reads TGCGCCAGCAGCCAACAGGGACTACCCCTGAACACTGAAGCTTTCTTT.

V is TRBV5-4 and J is TRBJ2-7, with 9 nucleotides matching TRBD2. This CDR3 is built from 14 residues. V shed 6 bases, J shed 3 bases, and the junction held 7 bases outside the gene matches. Germline V CDR1 and CDR2: SGHNT, YYREEE (reference sequence). CDR3 bases: TGTGCCAGCACTATAGCGGGGGCCGGCTACGAGCAGTACTTC. It yields the protein CASTIAGAGYEQYF.

The V gene is TRBV9, the J gene TRBJ1-2, with D possibly being TRBD1 (6 bases). The CDR3 consists of 14 residues. The germline gives CDR1 SGDLS, CDR2 YYNGEE. V shed 3 bases and J shed 7 bases, with 16 bases lying between them. CDR3 loop: CASSARQAGIGYTF. The CDR3 region has the DNA TGTGCCAGCAGCGCACGACAGGCGGGGATTGGCTACACCTTC. The full variable domain, with the rest looked up from reference TRBV9 and TRBJ1-2, is DSGVTQTPKHLITATGQRVTLRCSPRSGDLSVYWYQQSLDQGLQFLIQYYNGEERAKGNILERFSAQQFPDLHSELNLSSLELGDSALYFCASSARQAGIGYTFGSGTRLTVV.

This rearrangement joins TRBV7-2 to TRBJ2-6; the match to TRBD1 covers 8 bases. V gave up 5 bases and J gave up 2 bases; unmatched junction bases: 5. CDR3 length equals 16 residues. The V gene's germline CDR1 is SGHTA and CDR2 FQGNSA. The CDR3 sequence: CASSATGVPGANVLTF. CDR3 DNA sequence: TGTGCCAGCAGCGCGACAGGGGTACCTGGGGCCAACGTCCTGACTTTC.

The V gene is TRBV7-8, the J gene TRBJ2-7; 7 bases match TRBD1. The V and J ends lost 7 bases and 2 bases, in that order; junction bases with no gene match: 11. The CDR3 has 15 amino acids. CDR1 is SGHVS and CDR2 is FQNEAQ in the germline V gene. CDR3: CASTQGVSRTYEQYF. Here the CDR3 DNA reads TGTGCCAGCACCCAGGGGGTATCGAGAACCTACGAGCAGTACTTC.

The sample holds one count of this clone. This chain connects TRBV18 to TRBJ1-6; the match to TRBD1 covers 9 bases. The ends lost 2 bases at V and 4 bases at J; junction bases unmatched: 9. CDR3 size: 18 residues. From germline, CDR1 is KGHSH and CDR2 LQKENI. CDR3 DNA: TGTGCCAGCTCACCAAGTGCCGGGACAGGGAATTATAATTCACCCCTCCACTTT. Protein product: CASSPSAGTGNYNSPLHF.

The rearrangement links TRBV30 to TRBJ2-7; maybe TRBD1 (5 bases). CDR1 and CDR2 (germline): GTSNPN, SVGIG (reference sequence). The CDR3 length is 11 residues. V dropped 1 base and J dropped 6 bases, with 7 bases sitting between them. In DNA form, the CDR3 reads TGTGCCTGGAGTGGTCAGGGCGAGCAGTACTTC. Residues: CAWSGQGEQYF. Filled out from reference TRBV30 and TRBJ2-7, the complete variable domain reads SQTIHQWPATLVQPVGSPLSLECTVEGTSNPNLYWYRQAAGRGLQLLFYSVGIGQISSEVPQNLSASRPQDRQFILSSKKLLLSDSGFYLCAWSGQGEQYFGPGTRLTVT.

The chain recombines TRBV7-3 with TRBJ2-5; 8 nucleotides line up with TRBD1. V trimming: 4 bases; J trimming: 5 bases; junction bases outside the gene matches: 3. The length of the CDR3 is 13 residues. Germline V gives CDR1 SGHTA, CDR2 FQGTGA. CDR3: CASSSGQEETQYF. For the CDR3, the DNA is TGTGCCAGCAGCTCGGGACAGGAGGAGACCCAGTACTTC.

This chain connects TRBV7-3 to TRBJ2-1; D may be TRBD2 (6 bases). CDR3 length: 15 amino acids. V lost 4 bases and J lost 4, with 14 bases in between. Germline values: CDR1 SGHTA, CDR2 FQGTGA. CDR3 DNA: TGTGCCAGCAGCTCAAAGAGGACTAATTACAATGAGCAGTTCTTC. Amino acids: CASSSKRTNYNEQFF.

The genes are TRBV7-2 and TRBJ1-1, with 9 bases identical to TRBD1. This CDR3 is 16 amino acids long. The germline CDR1 and CDR2 sequences are SGHTA and FQGNSA. After removal of 1 base from V and 6 bases from J, the junction contained 9 bases not matched to a gene. CDR3 residues: CASSLVSMDRGAEAFF. CDR3 sequence (DNA): TGTGCCAGCAGCTTAGTATCAATGGACAGGGGTGCTGAAGCTTTCTTT.

The rearrangement uses TRBV6-1 and TRBJ1-2; 8 nucleotides agree with TRBD1. The CDR3 is made up of 12 amino acids. Germline V gives CDR1 MNHNS, CDR2 SASEGT. Trimming took 8 bases from V and 7 from J; bases not matched to a gene: 6. CDR3 amino acids: CASSDRVGGYTF. The CDR3 DNA follows: TGTGCCAGCTCGGACAGGGTGGGTGGCTACACCTTC.

The rearrangement joins TRBV11-1 to TRBJ1-2; the D gene is possibly TRBD1 (5 bases). Germline V lookup: CDR1 SGHAT, CDR2 FQDESV (reference sequence). The CDR3 extends over 12 amino acids. Between the trimmed V and J ends, which lost 8 bases and 4 bases, there was a span of 11 bases. The DNA of the CDR3 is TGTGCCAGCGCGGGGACCGGCTATGGCTACACCTTC. Translated: CASAGTGYGYTF.

This chain connects TRBV29-1 to TRBJ2-7; D unresolved. Germline V gene lookup returns CDR1 SQVTM and CDR2 ANQGSEA. The CDR3 has 15 amino acids. V lost 4 bases and J lost 0, with 16 bases in between. CDR3 sequence: CSVGDLRTGSYEQYF. DNA for the CDR3: TGCAGCGTTGGGGATTTGAGGACGGGCTCCTACGAGCAGTACTTC.

The chain recombines TRBV19 with TRBJ2-2, with 8 bases aligning to TRBD2. The CDR3 consists of 17 residues. With V trimmed by 1 base and J by 2 bases, 6 bases remained unmatched. The germline CDR1 and CDR2 sequences are LNHDA and SQIVND (reference sequence). CDR3 coding DNA: TGTGCCAGTAGTATAGTAGCGGGGCAATATAACACCGGGGAGCTGTTTTTT. This gives the protein CASSIVAGQYNTGELFF.